This T cell receptor beta chain was captured in a study of blood T cell repertoires in COVID-19. Study-wide context: The United States, Italy and Spain supplied acute and convalescent COVID-19 samples.

Recruits, aged roughly 18 to 95 years, lived in 24 US areas. The CDR3 covers 17 residues. Germline-derived CDR1 and CDR2 are SEHNR and FQNEAQ (reference sequence). Trimming shortened V by 3 bases and J by 2 bases, and 19 bases separated the two germline ends. Using immunoSEQ multiplex PCR, the repertoire was profiled, and TCRdb retains in-frame clones only, with some absent. The sample yields roughly 220,000 clones, around 86% seen once. V is TRBV7-9 and J is TRBJ1-1; D might be TRBD1 (5 bases). The receptor was isolated from a woman aged 40 to 50 with acute COVID-19. The sample taken for sequencing was PBMCs or T cells enriched from blood (not recorded which). In DNA, the CDR3 is TGTGCCAGCAGCTTCAGGCGGTCGAACAGGTTCAACACTGAAGCTTTCTTT. Protein: CASSFRRSNRFNTEAFF.